The T cell receptor (beta chain) under discussion was sequenced for a study of blood T cell repertoires in COVID-19. Study as a whole: PBMCs, B-cell-depleted T cells, or T cells were the source of the cDNA or gDNA that made up the material.

CDR1 is KGHSH, CDR2 LQKENI, per germline. Trimming shortened V by 0 bases and J by 7 bases, and 4 bases separated the two germline ends. CDR3 length: 12 amino acids. Libraries were prepared by immunoSEQ multiplex PCR; TCRdb keeps only in-frame clonotypes and omits some of them. Of roughly 300,000 clones in the sample, 83% were seen once. The clonotype was recovered from a woman between 50 and 59 years old who had recovered from COVID-19. The specimen sequenced was peripheral blood. V is TRBV18 and J is TRBJ2-1; D gene uncertain. The CDR3 sequence is CASSPPLNEQFF. For the CDR3, the DNA is TGTGCCAGCTCACCACCATTAAATGAGCAGTTCTTC.